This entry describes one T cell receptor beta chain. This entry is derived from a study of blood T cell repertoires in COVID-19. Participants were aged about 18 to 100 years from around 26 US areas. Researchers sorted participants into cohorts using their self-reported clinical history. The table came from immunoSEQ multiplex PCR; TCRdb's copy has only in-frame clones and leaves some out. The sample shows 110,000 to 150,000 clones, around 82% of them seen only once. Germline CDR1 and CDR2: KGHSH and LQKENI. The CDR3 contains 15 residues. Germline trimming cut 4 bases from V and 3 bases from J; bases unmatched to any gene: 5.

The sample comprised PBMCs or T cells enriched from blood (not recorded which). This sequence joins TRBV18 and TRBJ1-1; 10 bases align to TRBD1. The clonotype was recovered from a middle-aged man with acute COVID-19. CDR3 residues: CASSLFDRGHTEAFF. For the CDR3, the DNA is TGTGCCAGCTCACTATTCGACAGGGGGCACACTGAAGCTTTCTTT.